This entry is about one TCR beta chain. This clone was seen repeatedly, ten times or more. Its antigen remains unidentified. No base quality values were provided; no much bigger clone lies one nucleotide off. Within the sample, other DNA sequences also encode this same CDR3. This entry belongs to a study of beta chain features in type 1 diabetes (dated by TCRdb to the late 2010s). Context from the whole study: No differences in mean age, gender distribution, total cell number or subset yield were found between patients and healthy donors. A total of 90 million to 130 million sorted cells were examined across all samples, and a strong correlation was observed between cell number per subset and RNA yield. In the study, recently diagnosed type 1 diabetes patients and matched healthy donors were compared on the TCRB repertoires of their sorted circulating CD4+ T cell subsets. Regulatory and stem cell-like memory subsets were obtained from only 8 patients and roughly eight healthy donors, while naive and central memory subsets were obtained from all 30 or so donors.

Points the paper makes about the study in general: Shorter templates might be favored by PCR, yet because patient and control samples were amplified and corrected together, any such skew would affect both groups equally. Because cDNA was sequenced instead of genomic DNA, highly expressing activated cells could be over-represented, though the groups showed no difference in activation or CD3 levels. HLA sub-analyses involved small numbers of individuals, so any influence of HLA type on TCRB rearrangement remained unresolved. Patients with type 1 diabetes made fewer insertions and deleted more nucleotides at VDJ recombination sites, implying thymic rearrangement abnormalities. In all four CD4+ subsets, TCRB CDR3 length was moderately but significantly shorter in type 1 diabetes patients. Naive, central memory and regulatory TCRB repertoires appeared to be more similar among patients than among healthy donors.

The High Capacity cDNA Reverse Transcription Kit was used to reverse transcribe all of the isolated RNA, meaning that expressed TCRB transcripts were what got sequenced. Deep immunoSEQ sequencing was applied to naive, central memory and regulatory T cell samples, giving an average of about 3.4 million total reads per sample. Sorted cells were lysed in RLT buffer, and RNA was extracted using DNase-treated RNeasy Micro or Mini kits according to cell number. Each cell subset was processed separately to prevent cross-contamination, with patient and healthy donor samples processed together. The immunoSEQ multiplex PCR was used to amplify TCRB sequences from cDNA, generating 87-bp fragments that spanned the CDR3 region. Sequencing of the amplicons was done on the Illumina HiSeq platform. The paper's processing steps were these. PCR bias was corrected computationally using synthetic template baselines, and reads within Hamming distance 2 were collapsed, with unmergeable singletons discarded. Reads were aligned to IMGT to assign V, D and J genes, CDR3 length, and insertions or deletions at six rearrangement sites. Within each subset, clonotype counts were normalized to sorted cell number, after which true diversity and Gini coefficients were computed with the tcR R package. Repertoire sharing was quantified using the overlap coefficient calculated on TCRB nucleotide sequences. This immuneACCESS table, as held by TCRdb, lists in-frame sequences with V and J called but not all clones. Of the missing ones, under half trace to an unresolved V gene in checked studies; the others have no known cause. The V and J calls and clone size were taken over from that table, and D and trimming were inferred from the DNA. Within this sample are hundreds of thousands of clones, with 6.5% to 10% of them counted one time only. The ten largest clones represent less than 0.45% of the sample.

A single peripheral blood draw of around 120 mL on average was collected from each donor into heparinised tubes. A BD FACSAria II and a panel including CD45RO, CCR7, CD25, CD127, CD95 and CD27 were used to sort naive, central memory, regulatory and stem cell-like memory CD4+ T cells. A purity above 95% was achieved for all sorted populations. PBMCs were isolated right away by Lymphoprep density gradient centrifugation and were stained directly, without culture. To minimize batch effects, samples were stained and sorted in pairs, one healthy donor with one patient per experiment. For CDR1 and CDR2, the germline V gene (reference sequence) lists SGHNT and YYREEE. Counted from cysteine to phenylalanine, this CDR3 has 14 amino acids. The entry retains the CDR3 DNA only, 42 bases that are in frame from base 1. V is cut back by 3 bases and J by 4 bases, with 1 base in the junction unmatched.

Material for sequencing was central memory CD4+ T cells from blood. The chain is made from TRBV5-4 and TRBJ2-1; a stretch of 10 junction bases matches TRBD2. The TCR comes from a woman aged 18-29 years in good health. The encoded CDR3 is CASSSGLAYNEQFF. Here is the DNA: TGTGCCAGCAGCTCGGGACTAGCGTACAATGAGCAGTTCTTC.